This T cell receptor beta chain is drawn from a study of blood T cells in healthy people across ages. Using a J-beta primer mix together with a sample-barcoded 5' primer, a second PCR was run for about 6 to 11 cycles. From the 5' RACE reads, TCRdb called clonotypes with MiXCR, one entry per CDR3 protein. Of 1.2 million to 1.5 million distinct CDR3 sequences in the sample, approximately 38% are singletons; the top ten hold roughly 7.7%. The clonotype was recovered from a woman aged 18-29 years in good health. The sequencing sample was made of blood.

The CDR3 sequence is CSAGESGTYEQYF. Written as DNA, the CDR3 is TGCAGTGCTGGGGAAAGCGGGACCTACGAGCAGTACTTC. The chain carries TRBV20-1 and TRBJ2-7; 7 positions match TRBD2. The CDR3 is made up of 13 amino acids. Trimming at V came to 5 bases and at J to 2 bases, leaving 6 bases not matched to a gene. CDR1 is DFQATT and CDR2 is SNEGSKA in the germline V gene (reference sequence).